This T cell receptor beta chain emerged from a study of OX40 agonist ivuxolimab in advanced cancers. For the study at large: An agonistic human IgG2 monoclonal antibody against OX40 (CD134) was given.

The CDR3 is 15 residues long. The ends lost 2 bases at V and 3 bases at J; junction bases unmatched: 3. Germline-derived CDR1 and CDR2 are SGHTA and FQGNSA. Generated by immunoSEQ multiplex PCR, the TCRdb table keeps only in-frame clones and is missing some. This sample has tens of thousands of clones, with more than 80% found just once. The sequenced sample was CD4+ or CD8+ T cells sorted from blood, obtained in a trial of the OX40 agonist ivuxolimab. The genes are TRBV7-2 and TRBJ2-3; 9 bases align to TRBD2. This receptor was identified in an adult with an advanced solid tumor such as melanoma, head and neck, liver or kidney cancer. The CDR3 bases are TGTGCCAGCAGCTTACTAGCGGGGTTGACAGATACGCAGTATTTT. Translating gives CASSLLAGLTDTQYF. The variable domain in full, with the rest retrieved from reference TRBV7-2 and TRBJ2-3, is GAGVSQSPSNKVTEKGKDVELRCDPISGHTALYWYRQSLGQGLEFLIYFQGNSAPDKSGLPSDRFSAERTGGSVSTLTIQRTQQEDSAVYLCASSLLAGLTDTQYFGPGTRLTVL.